Included here is one TCR beta chain sequence, with context. The PCR used 60 Vbeta and 13 Jbeta primers. TCRdb keeps only in-frame clones here, not all; method: immunoSEQ multiplex PCR. The profile shows about 160,000 clones, about four fifths of them singletons. Trimming shortened V by 3 bases and J by 5 bases, and 17 bases separated the two germline ends. Germline V gene lookup returns CDR1 KGHSH and CDR2 LQKENI. The CDR3 has 16 amino acids. The data were obtained in a study of cytomegalovirus exposure and HLA in healthy donors. Sequences were obtained from PBMCs. The rearrangement joins TRBV18 to TRBJ2-1; D is possibly TRBD2 (5 bases). This TCR was sampled from a man aged 50 or older in good health and CMV-seropositive. The CDR3 is CASSPWALGVHNEQFF. DNA of the CDR3: TGTGCCAGCTCACCCTGGGCTCTCGGGGTGCACAATGAGCAGTTCTTC.